This T cell receptor (beta chain) stems from a study of T cells in Graves' hyperthyroidism and ophthalmopathy. Details on this clonotype: Its matching antigen is unknown.

Study results and limitations: The majority of expanded thyroid clonotypes above 0.001 also appeared in blood. Model-based prediction identified ophthalmopathy a median around 6.5 months prior to its onset. From stable hyperthyroidism, ophthalmopathy was separated by a 13 V-J model.

Researchers amplified the TCR beta CDR3 regions from RNA transcripts. The TCR CDR3 was amplified in a first-round RT-PCR using the HTBI primer set. One entry per CDR3 protein, called by TCRdb with MiXCR from the multiplex PCR reads. The data show about 420,000 distinct CDR3 sequences, roughly 14% seen once. Trimming removed 4 bases from V and 3 bases from J; junction bases left unmatched: 5. The CDR3 loop spans 15 amino acids. Germline assignment: CDR1 SGHDT and CDR2 YYEEEE. Clinical symptoms, serum thyroxine and TRAb, thyroid ultrasound and orbital computed tomography were used for the diagnoses. The chain has TRBV5-6 and TRBJ1-2; 11 bases agree with TRBD1. Sequences were obtained from blood. This clonotype was sampled from a woman aged 18-29 years with Graves' hyperthyroidism. The CDR3 loop is CASSADRGRHYGYTF. In nucleotides, the CDR3 is TGTGCCAGCAGCGCGGACAGGGGGCGGCACTATGGCTACACCTTC.